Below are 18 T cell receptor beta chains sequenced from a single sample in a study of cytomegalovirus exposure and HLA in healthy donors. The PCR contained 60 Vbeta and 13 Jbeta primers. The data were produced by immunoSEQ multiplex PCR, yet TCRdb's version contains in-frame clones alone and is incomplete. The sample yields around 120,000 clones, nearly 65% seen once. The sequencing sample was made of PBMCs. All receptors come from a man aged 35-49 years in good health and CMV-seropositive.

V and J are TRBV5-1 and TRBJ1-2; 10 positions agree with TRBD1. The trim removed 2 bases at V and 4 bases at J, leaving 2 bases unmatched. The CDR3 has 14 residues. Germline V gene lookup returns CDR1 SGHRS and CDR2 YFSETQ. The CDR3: CASSFWTGGYGYTF. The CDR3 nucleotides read TGCGCCAGCAGCTTCTGGACAGGGGGCTATGGCTACACCTTC.

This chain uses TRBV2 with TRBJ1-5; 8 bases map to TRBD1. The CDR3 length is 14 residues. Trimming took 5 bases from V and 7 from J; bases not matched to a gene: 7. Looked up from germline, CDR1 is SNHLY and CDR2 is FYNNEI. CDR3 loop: CASSPQGAEQPQHF. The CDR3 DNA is TGTGCCAGCAGTCCCCAGGGGGCGGAACAGCCCCAGCATTTT.

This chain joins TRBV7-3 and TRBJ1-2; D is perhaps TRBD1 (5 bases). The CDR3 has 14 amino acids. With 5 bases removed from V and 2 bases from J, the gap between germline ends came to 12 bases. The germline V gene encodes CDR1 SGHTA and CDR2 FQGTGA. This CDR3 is CASSQGAGNYGYTF. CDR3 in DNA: TGTGCCAGCAGCCAAGGAGCAGGGAACTATGGCTACACCTTC.

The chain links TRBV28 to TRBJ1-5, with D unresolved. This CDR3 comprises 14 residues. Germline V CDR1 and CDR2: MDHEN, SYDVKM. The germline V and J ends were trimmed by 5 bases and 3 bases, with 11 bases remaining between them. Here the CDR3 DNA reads TGTGCCAGCAGTCACCCGCACACCAATCAGCCCCAGCATTTT. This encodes CASSHPHTNQPQHF. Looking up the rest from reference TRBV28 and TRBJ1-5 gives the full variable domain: DVKVTQSSRYLVKRTGEKVFLECVQDMDHENMFWYRQDPGLGLRLIYFSYDVKMKEKGDIPEGYSVSREKKERFSLILESASTNQTSMYLCASSHPHTNQPQHFGDGTRLSIL.

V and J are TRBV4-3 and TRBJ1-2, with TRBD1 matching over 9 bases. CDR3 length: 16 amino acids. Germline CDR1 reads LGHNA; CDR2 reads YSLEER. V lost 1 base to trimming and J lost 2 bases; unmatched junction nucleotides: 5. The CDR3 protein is CASSQALQGANYGYTF. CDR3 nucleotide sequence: TGCGCCAGCAGCCAAGCCCTACAGGGGGCGAACTATGGCTACACCTTC.

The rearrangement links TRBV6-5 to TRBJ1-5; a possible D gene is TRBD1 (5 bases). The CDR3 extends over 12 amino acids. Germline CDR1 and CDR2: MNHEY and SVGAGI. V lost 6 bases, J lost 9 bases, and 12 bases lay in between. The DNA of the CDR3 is TGTGCCAGCAGCCCCGGGGGTTGGCCCCAGCATTTT. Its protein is CASSPGGWPQHF.

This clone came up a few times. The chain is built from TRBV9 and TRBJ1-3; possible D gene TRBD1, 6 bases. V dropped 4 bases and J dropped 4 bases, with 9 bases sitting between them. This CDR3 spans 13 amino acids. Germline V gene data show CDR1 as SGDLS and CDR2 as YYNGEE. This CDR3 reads CASSPDRGNTIYF. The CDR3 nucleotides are TGTGCCAGCAGCCCAGACAGGGGAAACACCATATATTTT.

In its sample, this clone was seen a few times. CDR3: CASSIGQGNGYTF. As DNA, the CDR3 is TGTGCCAGCAGTATTGGACAGGGAAATGGCTACACCTTC. V gene TRBV27 combines with J gene TRBJ1-2; TRBD1 matches 8 bases. The germline V gene encodes CDR1 MNHEY and CDR2 SMNVEV (reference sequence). The CDR3 is 13 amino acids. Germline trimming cut 5 bases from V and 6 bases from J; bases unmatched to any gene: 5.

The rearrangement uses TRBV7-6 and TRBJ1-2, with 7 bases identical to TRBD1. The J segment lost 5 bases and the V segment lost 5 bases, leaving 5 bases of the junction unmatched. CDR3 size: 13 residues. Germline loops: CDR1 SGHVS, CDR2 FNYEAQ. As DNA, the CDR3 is TGTGCCAGCAGCCCTGACAGGGTGTATGGCTACACCTTC. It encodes CASSPDRVYGYTF. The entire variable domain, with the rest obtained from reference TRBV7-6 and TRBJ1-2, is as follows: GAGVSQSPRYKVTKRGQDVALRCDPISGHVSLYWYRQALGQGPEFLTYFNYEAQQDKSGLPNDRFSAERPEGSISTLTIQRTEQRDSAMYRCASSPDRVYGYTFGSGTRLTVV.

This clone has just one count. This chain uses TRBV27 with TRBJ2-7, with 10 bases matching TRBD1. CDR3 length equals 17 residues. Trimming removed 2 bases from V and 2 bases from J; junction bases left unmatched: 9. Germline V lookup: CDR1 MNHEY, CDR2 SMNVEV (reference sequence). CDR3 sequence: CASSLGSLGTGAYEQYF. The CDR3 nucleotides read TGTGCCAGCAGTTTAGGTAGTTTGGGGACAGGGGCCTACGAGCAGTACTTC.

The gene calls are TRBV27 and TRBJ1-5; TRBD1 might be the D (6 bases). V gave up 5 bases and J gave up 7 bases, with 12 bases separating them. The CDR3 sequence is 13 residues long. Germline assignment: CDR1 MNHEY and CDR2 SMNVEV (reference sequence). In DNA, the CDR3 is TGTGCCAGCAGTCACAGGGTAGACCAGCCCCAGCATTTT. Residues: CASSHRVDQPQHF.

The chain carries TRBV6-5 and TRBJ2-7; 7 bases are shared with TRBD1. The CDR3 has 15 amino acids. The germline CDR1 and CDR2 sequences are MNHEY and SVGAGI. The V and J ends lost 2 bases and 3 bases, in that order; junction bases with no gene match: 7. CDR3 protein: CASSYDGRQGYEQYF. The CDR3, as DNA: TGTGCCAGCAGTTACGACGGCCGACAGGGCTACGAGCAGTACTTC.

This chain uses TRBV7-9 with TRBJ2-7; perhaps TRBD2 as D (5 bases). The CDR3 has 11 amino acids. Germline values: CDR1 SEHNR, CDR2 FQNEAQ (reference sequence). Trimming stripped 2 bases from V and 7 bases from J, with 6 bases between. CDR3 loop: CASSLSGEQYF. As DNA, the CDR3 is TGTGCCAGCAGCTTATCGGGGGAGCAGTACTTC. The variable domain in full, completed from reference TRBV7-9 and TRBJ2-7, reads DTGVSQNPRHKITKRGQNVTFRCDPISEHNRLYWYRQTLGQGPEFLTYFQNEAQLEKSRLLSDRFSAERPKGSFSTLEIQRTEQGDSAMYLCASSLSGEQYFGPGTRLTVT.

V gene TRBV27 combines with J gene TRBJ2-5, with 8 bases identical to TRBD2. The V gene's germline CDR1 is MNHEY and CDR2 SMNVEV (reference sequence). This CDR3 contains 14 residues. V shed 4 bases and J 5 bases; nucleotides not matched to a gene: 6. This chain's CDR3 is CASSSGTSLETQYF. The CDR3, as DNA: TGTGCCAGCAGTTCCGGGACTAGTCTGGAGACCCAGTACTTC.

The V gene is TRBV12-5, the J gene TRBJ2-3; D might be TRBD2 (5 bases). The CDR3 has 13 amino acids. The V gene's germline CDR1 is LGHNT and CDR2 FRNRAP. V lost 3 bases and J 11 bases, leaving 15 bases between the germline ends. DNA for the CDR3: TGTGCTAGTGGTTTCGACGACCGGGAAATGCAGTATTTT. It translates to CASGFDDREMQYF.

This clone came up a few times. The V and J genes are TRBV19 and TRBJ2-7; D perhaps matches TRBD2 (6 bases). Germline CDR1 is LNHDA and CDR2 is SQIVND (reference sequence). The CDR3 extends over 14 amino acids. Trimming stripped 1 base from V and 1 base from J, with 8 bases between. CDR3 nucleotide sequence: TGTGCCAGTAGTATAGTCGGGAGTTCCTACGAGCAGTACTTC. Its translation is CASSIVGSSYEQYF.

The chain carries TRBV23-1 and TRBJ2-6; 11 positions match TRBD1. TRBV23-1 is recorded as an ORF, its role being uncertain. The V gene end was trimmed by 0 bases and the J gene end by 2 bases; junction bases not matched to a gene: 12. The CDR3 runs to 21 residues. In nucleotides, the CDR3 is TGCGCCAGCAGTCAATCCCTTCGGACAGGGGGCGAACTTACTGGGGCCAACGTCCTGACTTTC. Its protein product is CASSQSLRTGGELTGANVLTF.

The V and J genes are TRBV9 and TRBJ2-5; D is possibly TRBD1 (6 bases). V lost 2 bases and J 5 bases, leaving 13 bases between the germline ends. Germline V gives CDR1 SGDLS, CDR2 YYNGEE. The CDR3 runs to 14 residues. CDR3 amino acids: CASSVTGTGETQYF. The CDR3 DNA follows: TGTGCCAGCAGCGTCACGGGTACAGGGGAGACCCAGTACTTC.